The 15 T cell receptor beta chains presented below share a single source sample, sequenced in a study of T cell repertoires in aging, cancer and after chemotherapy. A mixed TRB-A/B primer pool amplified rearranged TRB by multiplex touch-down PCR. TCRdb processed the multiplex PCR reads anew with MiXCR; each CDR3 protein has one entry. This sample has under 7,000 distinct CDR3 sequences, with less than 40% found just once. TCR beta rearrangements were amplified from peripheral blood genomic DNA. The sequenced sample consisted of blood. The receptors were gathered from a human donor with a blood cancer.

The chain couples TRBV18 to TRBJ1-6, with TRBD1 matching 7 bases. V lost 3 bases, J lost 7 bases, and 3 bases stayed unmatched. The CDR3 has 14 amino acids. Germline CDR1 reads KGHSH; CDR2 reads LQKENI. In DNA, the CDR3 is TGTGCCAGCTCACCGGGACAGTTCAATTCACCCCTCCACTTT. This codes for CASSPGQFNSPLHF.

The genes are TRBV5-4 and TRBJ2-7, with D uncertain. The CDR3 length is 11 residues. V dropped 7 bases and J dropped 5 bases, with 10 bases sitting between them. Germline-derived CDR1 and CDR2 are SGHNT and YYREEE (reference sequence). CDR3 in amino acids: CASGLWDEQYF. The CDR3 DNA sequence: TGTGCCAGCGGGCTTTGGGACGAGCAGTACTTC.

The rearrangement uses TRBV19 and TRBJ1-2, with D possibly being TRBD1 (6 bases). V dropped 6 bases and J dropped 8 bases, with 19 bases sitting between them. The CDR3 is 14 amino acids. The germline gives CDR1 LNHDA, CDR2 SQIVND (reference sequence). The CDR3 bases are TGTGCCAGTAGCAGACAGGTTTCAAAGAGAGGCTACACCTTC. It is translated as CASSRQVSKRGYTF.

This clonotype occurred a few times. The chain recombines TRBV10-3 with TRBJ2-7; 8 positions agree with TRBD2. Germline CDR1 and CDR2: ENHRY and SYGVKD. The CDR3 length is 15 residues. The J segment lost 5 bases and the V segment lost 8 bases, leaving 14 bases of the junction unmatched. Here the CDR3 reads CAIDPGGGGHNEQYF. Here the CDR3 DNA reads TGTGCCATCGATCCGGGTGGCGGGGGGCACAACGAGCAGTACTTC.

In DNA, the CDR3 is TGTGCCATCAGTGCGGGGGATAGTTGGTATGGCTACACCTTC. This gives the protein CAISAGDSWYGYTF. The chain uses TRBV10-3 and TRBJ1-2, with D possibly TRBD1 on 5 matching bases. V was clipped by 4 bases and J by 5 bases, with 14 bases between them. The CDR3 contains 14 residues. Germline-derived CDR1 and CDR2 are ENHRY and SYGVKD.

By share of the sample, this clonotype is medium-sized (0.01 to 0.1%). The V gene is TRBV5-6, the J gene TRBJ2-2; 7 positions match TRBD1. CDR1 and CDR2 from the germline V gene are SGHDT and YYEEEE. The CDR3 is 15 amino acids. V lost 4 bases and J lost 13; bases outside the gene matches: 16. In DNA form, the CDR3 reads TGTGCCAGCAGCGAACGACCGACAGGGCCAGGTGGGCTGTTTTTT. Amino acid sequence: CASSERPTGPGGLFF.

The rearrangement joins TRBV20-1 to TRBJ2-5; D is undetermined. CDR1 and CDR2 from the germline V gene are DFQATT and SNEGSKA (reference sequence). The CDR3 sequence is 14 residues long. Trimming pared 0 bases from V and 1 base from J, leaving 9 bases between. The CDR3 region is CSARDRLGQETQYF. The CDR3, as DNA: TGCAGTGCTAGAGATCGTCTAGGCCAAGAGACCCAGTACTTC.

The CDR3 sequence is CAVWEPYGGYTF. The CDR3 coding sequence is TGTGCCGTGTGGGAGCCCTATGGAGGCTACACCTTC. The chain has TRBV6-5 and TRBJ1-2; D is unclear. In germline, CDR1 is MNHEY, CDR2 SVGAGI. The CDR3 contains 12 residues. Trimming took 11 bases from V and 8 from J, leaving 18 bases between them.

The V call is TRBV18, the J call TRBJ1-5, with D tentatively TRBD1 (6 bases). V lost 3 bases and J 7 bases, leaving 10 bases between the germline ends. The CDR3 length is 13 residues. The germline V gene has CDR1 KGHSH and CDR2 LQKENI. CDR3 amino acids: CASSPRTDQPQHF. The CDR3 DNA is TGTGCCAGCTCACCTAGGACAGACCAGCCCCAGCATTTT.

In its sample, this clonotype was seen a few times. The gene calls are TRBV12-3 or TRBV12-4 and TRBJ2-2; a weak D match, TRBD1 (7 bases). There are 14 residues in the CDR3. V was shortened by 6 bases and J by 6 bases, with 14 bases between the two germline ends. The CDR3 DNA is TGTGCCAGCAGAAGACAGGGAGGAGCCGGGGAGCTGTTTTTT. Its translation is CASRRQGGAGELFF.

The rearrangement links TRBV28 to TRBJ1-3, with D maybe TRBD1 (5 bases). The CDR3 covers 13 residues. CDR1 is MDHEN, CDR2 SYDVKM, per germline. V lost 2 bases and J 8 bases, leaving 10 bases between the germline ends. Here the CDR3 reads CASSLPGHHTIYF. CDR3 in DNA: TGTGCCAGCAGTTTACCTGGACACCACACCATATATTTT.

This clonotype was detected a few times. V is TRBV18 and J is TRBJ2-1, with D perhaps matching TRBD1 (6 bases). The CDR3 spans 13 residues. Per germline, CDR1 KGHSH and CDR2 LQKENI. The germline V and J ends were trimmed by 5 bases and 8 bases, with 13 bases remaining between them. The CDR3 nucleotides are TGTGCCAGCTCAATCCAGGGGTCGGATGAGCAGTTCTTC. Amino acids: CASSIQGSDEQFF.

The V call is TRBV9, the J call TRBJ2-2; D uncertain. With 6 bases removed from V and 7 bases from J, the gap between germline ends came to 16 bases. The CDR3 length is 14 residues. CDR1 and CDR2 (germline): SGDLS, YYNGEE. The CDR3 sequence: CASTVRPSHGELFF. The CDR3 bases are TGTGCCAGCACCGTCCGACCCAGCCACGGGGAGCTGTTTTTT.

The V gene is TRBV11-3, the J gene TRBJ2-7; D may be TRBD1 or TRBD2 (6 bases each). This CDR3 comprises 14 residues. The V end lost 8 bases, the J end lost 2 bases, and 16 bases lay between the germline ends. Per the germline V gene, CDR1 is SGHNT and CDR2 is YENEEA. The CDR3 region has the DNA TGTGCCAGCGCGGGGCAGGGGCGAACCTACGAGCAGTACTTC. Its protein product is CASAGQGRTYEQYF.

Judged by abundance, this clonotype is medium-sized. V and J are TRBV19 and TRBJ2-2, with D possibly matching TRBD2 (6 bases). This CDR3 has 12 residues. CDR1 is LNHDA, CDR2 SQIVND, per germline (reference sequence). Trimming took 5 bases from V and 6 from J, leaving 7 bases between them. As DNA, the CDR3 is TGTGCCAGTAGTTGGGAGGCCGGGGAGCTGTTTTTT. Translation: CASSWEAGELFF.